The present TCR beta chain was sequenced within a study of control samples from healthy donors and cancer patients. The table came from immunoSEQ multiplex PCR; TCRdb's copy has only in-frame clones and leaves some out. This sample lists approximately 190,000 clones; its ten largest clones have around 2%. The source of this sequence is a woman in her thirties in good health. Sequenced: blood.

This CDR3 reads CASSLGGEVDTEAFF. DNA of the CDR3: TGTGCCAGCAGCTTGGGTGGGGAGGTGGACACTGAAGCTTTCTTT. The chain combines TRBV5-5 with TRBJ1-1; D ambiguous. Trimming cost V 0 bases and J 3 bases, with 12 bases left between them. Germline CDR1 and CDR2: SGHKS and YYEKEE (reference sequence). The CDR3 has 15 residues.